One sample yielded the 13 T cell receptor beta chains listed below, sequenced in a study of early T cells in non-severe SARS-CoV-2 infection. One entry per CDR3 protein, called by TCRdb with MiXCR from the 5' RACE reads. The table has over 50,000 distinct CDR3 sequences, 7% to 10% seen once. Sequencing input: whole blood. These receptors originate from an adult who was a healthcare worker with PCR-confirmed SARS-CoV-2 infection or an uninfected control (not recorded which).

The CDR3 DNA reads TGTGCCAGCAGCATATCGACAGGGAGCTCCTACGAGCAGTACTTC. Its protein product is CASSISTGSSYEQYF. This chain connects TRBV11-2 to TRBJ2-7; 7 nucleotides match TRBD1. Trimming removed 5 bases from V and 0 bases from J; junction bases left unmatched: 7. The CDR3 consists of 15 residues. Germline V gene lookup returns CDR1 SGHAT and CDR2 FQNNGV.

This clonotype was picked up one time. The chain's CDR3 is CASSPLATGELFF. CDR3 sequence (DNA): TGTGCCAGCAGTCCTTTGGCGACCGGGGAGCTGTTTTTT. The chain combines TRBV12-3 or TRBV12-4 with TRBJ2-2; D gene uncertain. The CDR3 runs 13 residues. Trimming pared 5 bases from V and 5 bases from J, leaving 9 bases between.

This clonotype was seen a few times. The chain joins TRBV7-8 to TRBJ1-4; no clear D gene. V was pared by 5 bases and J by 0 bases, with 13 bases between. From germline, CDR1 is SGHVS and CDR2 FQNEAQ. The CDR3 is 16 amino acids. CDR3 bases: TGTGCCAGCAGCGAGAGACGGATAACAACTAATGAAAAACTGTTTTTT. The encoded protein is CASSERRITTNEKLFF.

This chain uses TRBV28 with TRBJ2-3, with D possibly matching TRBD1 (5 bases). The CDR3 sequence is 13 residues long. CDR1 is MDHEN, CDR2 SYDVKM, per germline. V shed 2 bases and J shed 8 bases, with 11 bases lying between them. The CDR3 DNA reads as TGTGCCAGCAGTTTACAGGGTCTCGGTACGCAGTATTTT. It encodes CASSLQGLGTQYF.

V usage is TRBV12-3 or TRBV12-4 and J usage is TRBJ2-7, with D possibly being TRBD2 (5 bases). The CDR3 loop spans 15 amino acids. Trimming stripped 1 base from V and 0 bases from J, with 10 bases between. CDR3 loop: CASSLGLAGSYEQYF. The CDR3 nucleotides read TGTGCCAGCAGTTTAGGGCTAGCTGGCTCCTACGAGCAGTACTTC.

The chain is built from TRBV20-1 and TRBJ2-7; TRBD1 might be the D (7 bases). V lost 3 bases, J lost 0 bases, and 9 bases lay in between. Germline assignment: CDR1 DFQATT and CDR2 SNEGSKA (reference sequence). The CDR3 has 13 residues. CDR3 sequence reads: CSARRDSSYEQYF. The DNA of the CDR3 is TGCAGTGCTAGGCGGGACAGCTCCTACGAGCAGTACTTC.

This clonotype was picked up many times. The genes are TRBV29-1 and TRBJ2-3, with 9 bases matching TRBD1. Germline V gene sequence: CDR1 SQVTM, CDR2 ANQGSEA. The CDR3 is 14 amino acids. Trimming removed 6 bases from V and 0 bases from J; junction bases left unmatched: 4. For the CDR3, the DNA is TGCAGCGTCTACAGGGGGCAGAGCACAGATACGCAGTATTTT. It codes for CSVYRGQSTDTQYF.

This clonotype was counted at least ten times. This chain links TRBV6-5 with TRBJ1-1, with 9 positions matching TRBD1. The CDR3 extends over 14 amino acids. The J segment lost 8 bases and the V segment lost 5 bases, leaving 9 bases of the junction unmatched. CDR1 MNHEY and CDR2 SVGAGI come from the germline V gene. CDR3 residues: CASSTTGGSPEAFF. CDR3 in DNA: TGTGCCAGCAGTACAACAGGGGGCTCCCCGGAAGCTTTCTTT.

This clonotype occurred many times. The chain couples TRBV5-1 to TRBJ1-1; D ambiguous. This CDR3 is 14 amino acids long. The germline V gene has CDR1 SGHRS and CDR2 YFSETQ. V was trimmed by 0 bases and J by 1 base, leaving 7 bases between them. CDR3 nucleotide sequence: TGCGCCAGCAGCTTGGAACGGGGGAACACTGAAGCTTTCTTT. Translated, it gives CASSLERGNTEAFF. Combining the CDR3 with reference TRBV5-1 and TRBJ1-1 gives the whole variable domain KAGVTQTPRYLIKTRGQQVTLSCSPISGHRSVSWYQQTPGQGLQFLFEYFSETQRNKGNFPGRFSGRQFSNSRSEMNVSTLELGDSALYLCASSLERGNTEAFFGQGTRLTVV.

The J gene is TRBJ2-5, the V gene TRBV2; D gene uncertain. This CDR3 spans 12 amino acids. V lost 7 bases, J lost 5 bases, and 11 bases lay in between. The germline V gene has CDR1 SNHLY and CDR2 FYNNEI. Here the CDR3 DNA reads TGTGCCAGCAATGTTCCAGTCGAGACCCAGTACTTC. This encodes CASNVPVETQYF.

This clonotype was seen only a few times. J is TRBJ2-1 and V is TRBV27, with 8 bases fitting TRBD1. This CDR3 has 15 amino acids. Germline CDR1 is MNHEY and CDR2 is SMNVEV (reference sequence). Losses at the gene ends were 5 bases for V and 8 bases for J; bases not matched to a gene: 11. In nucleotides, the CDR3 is TGTGCCAGCAGTCCGAGGACAGGGAGGTGGGATGAGCAGTTCTTC. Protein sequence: CASSPRTGRWDEQFF.

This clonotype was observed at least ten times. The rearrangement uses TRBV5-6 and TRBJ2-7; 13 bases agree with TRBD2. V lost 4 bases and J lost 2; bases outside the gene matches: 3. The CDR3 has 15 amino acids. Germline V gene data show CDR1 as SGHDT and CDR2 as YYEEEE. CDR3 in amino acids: CASSQLAGGTYEQYF. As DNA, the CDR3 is TGTGCCAGCAGCCAACTAGCGGGAGGGACCTACGAGCAGTACTTC.

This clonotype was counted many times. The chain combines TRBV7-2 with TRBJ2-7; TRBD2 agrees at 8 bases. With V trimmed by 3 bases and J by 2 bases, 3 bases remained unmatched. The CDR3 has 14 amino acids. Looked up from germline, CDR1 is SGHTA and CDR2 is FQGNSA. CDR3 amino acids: CASSLTGGAYEQYF. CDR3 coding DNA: TGTGCCAGCAGCTTGACGGGAGGGGCCTACGAGCAGTACTTC.